These 9 T cell receptor beta chains originate from one sample sequenced in a study of cytomegalovirus exposure and HLA in healthy donors. The PCR contained 60 Vbeta and 13 Jbeta primers. Generated by immunoSEQ multiplex PCR, the TCRdb table keeps only in-frame clones and is missing some. The sample comprises 95,000 to 130,000 clones, around 10% of which are singletons, and approximately 3% rests with the top ten. The specimen was PBMCs. Receptor source: a man aged 30 to 39 in good health and CMV-seronegative.

This clone appeared a few times. J is TRBJ2-1 and V is TRBV30, with a possible D match to TRBD2 (7 bases). The length of the CDR3 is 15 residues. CDR1 GTSNPN and CDR2 SVGIG come from the germline V gene (reference sequence). Trimming pared 2 bases from V and 7 bases from J, leaving 18 bases between. CDR3 sequence (DNA): TGTGCCTGGAGTCAAGCGGGAAGGGGGGGGAATGAGCAGTTCTTC. Translating gives CAWSQAGRGGNEQFF. Variable domain in full (rest from reference TRBV30 and TRBJ2-1): SQTIHQWPATLVQPVGSPLSLECTVEGTSNPNLYWYRQAAGRGLQLLFYSVGIGQISSEVPQNLSASRPQDRQFILSSKKLLLSDSGFYLCAWSQAGRGGNEQFFGPGTRLTVL.

Only a few counts were recorded for this clone. The genes are TRBV19 and TRBJ2-7, with 9 bases lining up with TRBD1. CDR3 length equals 15 residues. With V trimmed by 1 base and J by 6 bases, 7 bases remained unmatched. In germline, CDR1 is LNHDA, CDR2 SQIVND (reference sequence). As DNA, the CDR3 is TGTGCCAGTAGTATAGTAGCGACAGGGGGGCGCGAGCAGTACTTC. Translation: CASSIVATGGREQYF. The full variable domain, in which reference TRBV19 and TRBJ2-7 provide the parts outside the CDR3, is DGGITQSPKYLFRKEGQNVTLSCEQNLNHDAMYWYRQDPGQGLRLIYYSQIVNDFQKGDIAEGYSVSREKKESFPLTVTSAQKNPTAFYLCASSIVATGGREQYFGPGTRLTVT.

This clone was counted between two and nine times. The same CDR3 also results from other DNA sequences found in this sample. Written as DNA, the CDR3 is TGTGCCAGCAGCTTCGACCGAGGCTCCTACAATGAGCAGTTCTTC. Its protein product is CASSFDRGSYNEQFF. The rearrangement links TRBV7-2 to TRBJ2-1; no firm D call. Trimming removed 3 bases from V and 0 bases from J, with 9 bases in between. The CDR3 is 15 amino acids. Germline CDR1 and CDR2: SGHTA and FQGNSA.

The gene calls are TRBV28 and TRBJ2-1, with D unclear. V was shortened by 10 bases and J by 2 bases, with 15 bases between the two germline ends. Per the germline V gene, CDR1 is MDHEN and CDR2 is SYDVKM. This CDR3 is 14 amino acids long. The CDR3 nucleotides are TGTGCCACCAAACGAACTCGTCCCTACAATGAGCAGTTCTTC. Its protein product is CATKRTRPYNEQFF.

The chain uses TRBV30 and TRBJ1-2; 9 nucleotides align to TRBD1. CDR1 GTSNPN and CDR2 SVGIG come from the germline V gene (reference sequence). J gave up 5 bases and V 6 bases, and 7 bases lay outside the gene matches. CDR3 length: 13 amino acids. CDR3 DNA: TGTGCCTGTACTGGGGGGACAGGGTATGGCTACACCTTC. Its protein is CACTGGTGYGYTF.

This clone was counted a few times. The chain joins TRBV25-1 to TRBJ1-4, with 10 bases aligning to TRBD1. This CDR3 has 17 residues. The V segment lost 3 bases and the J segment 10 bases; nucleotides outside the gene matches: 14. The germline CDR1 and CDR2 sequences are MGHDK and SYGVNS. CDR3 nucleotides: TGTGCCAGCAGTGATACCGGGCCGGGACAGGGGTTTGGAAAACTGTTTTTT. This codes for CASSDTGPGQGFGKLFF. Based on the CDR3 plus reference TRBV25-1 and TRBJ1-4, the full variable domain is EADIYQTPRYLVIGTGKKITLECSQTMGHDKMYWYQQDPGMELHLIHYSYGVNSTEKGDLSSESTVSRIRTEHFPLTLESARPSHTSQYLCASSDTGPGQGFGKLFFGSGTQLSVL.

There are a few counts of this clone. The V call is TRBV2, the J call TRBJ1-3; D not certain. The ends were cut back, 5 bases at V and 0 bases at J, with 11 bases in the middle. CDR1 is SNHLY and CDR2 is FYNNEI in the germline V gene. The CDR3 length is 15 residues. CDR3 sequence reads: CASSTTLSSGNTIYF. In DNA, the CDR3 is TGTGCCAGCAGTACTACGTTAAGCTCTGGAAACACCATATATTTT.

This chain joins TRBV10-3 and TRBJ1-5; 8 nucleotides match TRBD1. The CDR3 runs 15 residues. The germline V gene has CDR1 ENHRY and CDR2 SYGVKD. J was trimmed by 2 bases and V by 2 bases; bases with no gene match: 2. The CDR3 here is CAISEAGQGNQPQHF. The CDR3 region has the DNA TGTGCCATCAGTGAGGCGGGACAGGGCAATCAGCCCCAGCATTTT.

This clone appeared a few times. J is TRBJ2-5 and V is TRBV5-4, with 7 bases lining up with TRBD2. The V and J ends lost 5 bases and 5 bases, in that order; junction bases with no gene match: 6. CDR3 length: 13 residues. Germline CDR1 reads SGHNT; CDR2 reads YYREEE (reference sequence). CDR3 residues: CASSSGTKETQYF. The CDR3 DNA sequence: TGTGCCAGCAGTTCCGGGACTAAGGAGACCCAGTACTTC.